These 30 T cell receptor beta chains were all obtained from the same sample, sequenced in a study of blood T cell repertoires in COVID-19. Using immunoSEQ multiplex PCR, the repertoire was profiled, and TCRdb retains in-frame clones only, with some absent. Of approximately 240,000 clones listed, around 80% are singletons. The material sequenced was peripheral blood. All receptors derive from a woman between 35 and 50 years old who had recovered from COVID-19.

In its sample, this clone was seen a few times. The rearrangement joins TRBV19 to TRBJ2-2; 9 nucleotides match TRBD1. The CDR3 has 16 amino acids. J was trimmed by 7 bases and V by 3 bases; bases with no gene match: 9. Germline CDR1 reads LNHDA; CDR2 reads SQIVND (reference sequence). As DNA, the CDR3 is TGTGCCAGTAGTATTTCGGGACAGGGATTCAACGGGGAGCTGTTTTTT. Translated, it gives CASSISGQGFNGELFF.

V is TRBV30 and J is TRBJ2-1; D ambiguous. V was cut by 4 bases and J by 3 bases, with 10 bases left in between. The CDR3 extends over 13 amino acids. Germline values: CDR1 GTSNPN, CDR2 SVGIG (reference sequence). CDR3 sequence reads: CAWIRVNYNEQFF. DNA for the CDR3: TGTGCCTGGATACGGGTCAACTACAATGAGCAGTTCTTC.

There are a few counts of this clone. The genes are TRBV5-4 and TRBJ2-2; 13 bases agree with TRBD2. Germline V gene data show CDR1 as SGHNT and CDR2 as YYREEE (reference sequence). V shed 0 bases and J 5 bases; nucleotides not matched to a gene: 1. The CDR3 runs to 16 residues. This CDR3 reads CASSLAGLAGTGELFF. Here the CDR3 DNA reads TGTGCCAGCAGCTTGGCGGGACTAGCGGGGACCGGGGAGCTGTTTTTT.

The sample holds a few counts of this clone. The J gene is TRBJ2-3, the V gene TRBV6-1; TRBD2 is a possible D gene (5 bases). V lost 3 bases and J lost 6, with 10 bases in between. Per the germline V gene, CDR1 is MNHNS and CDR2 is SASEGT. This CDR3 region has 13 residues. CDR3 in DNA: TGTGCCAGCAGTGATCAACTAGGGGATACGCAGTATTTT. It specifies CASSDQLGDTQYF.

The chain employs TRBV6-2 or TRBV6-3 and TRBJ2-4; 8 nucleotides agree with TRBD1. Looked up from germline, CDR1 is MNHEY and CDR2 is SVGEGT. There are 15 residues in the CDR3. Trimming removed 6 bases from V and 3 bases from J; junction bases left unmatched: 7. CDR3 DNA: TGTGCCAGCAGCCCTTCTGGACAGGGCAAAAACATTCAGTACTTC. The encoded protein is CASSPSGQGKNIQYF.

V and J are TRBV5-1 and TRBJ1-2; TRBD1 might be the D (6 bases). Trimming removed 4 bases from V and 7 bases from J, with 14 bases in between. The CDR3 is made up of 13 amino acids. Germline CDR1 and CDR2: SGHRS and YFSETQ. The CDR3 region is CASSPGQSGGYTF. CDR3 nucleotide sequence: TGCGCCAGCAGCCCTGGACAGTCTGGTGGCTACACCTTC.

This chain joins TRBV7-9 and TRBJ2-5; 8 positions match TRBD2. The CDR3 loop spans 16 amino acids. Germline assignment: CDR1 SEHNR and CDR2 FQNEAQ (reference sequence). V trimming: 4 bases; J trimming: 2 bases; junction bases outside the gene matches: 9. This CDR3 is CASSSGASGLQETQYF. Here the CDR3 DNA reads TGTGCCAGCAGCTCAGGCGCTAGCGGGCTTCAAGAGACCCAGTACTTC. The whole variable domain, filled in from reference TRBV7-9 and TRBJ2-5, reads DTGVSQNPRHKITKRGQNVTFRCDPISEHNRLYWYRQTLGQGPEFLTYFQNEAQLEKSRLLSDRFSAERPKGSFSTLEIQRTEQGDSAMYLCASSSGASGLQETQYFGPGTRLLVL.

The chain links TRBV6-2 or TRBV6-3 to TRBJ2-1, with TRBD2 matching 11 bases. CDR1 MNHEY and CDR2 SVGEGT come from the germline V gene. V shed 6 bases and J 4 bases; nucleotides not matched to a gene: 8. CDR3 length: 16 residues. The CDR3 loop is CASSRSGLAVYNEQFF. CDR3 DNA sequence: TGTGCCAGCAGCCGTTCGGGACTAGCGGTTTACAATGAGCAGTTCTTC.

This chain joins TRBV5-1 and TRBJ1-1; D gene uncertain. V was cut by 0 bases and J by 7 bases, with 13 bases left in between. The CDR3 contains 14 residues. Germline V lookup: CDR1 SGHRS, CDR2 YFSETQ. In nucleotides, the CDR3 is TGCGCCAGCAGCTTGGCAGCCGGGTTCGGTGAAGCTTTCTTT. As protein: CASSLAAGFGEAFF.

The chain employs TRBV5-1 and TRBJ1-4; perhaps TRBD1 as D (6 bases). V gave up 4 bases and J gave up 7 bases, with 17 bases separating them. The CDR3 has 15 residues. In germline, CDR1 is SGHRS, CDR2 YFSETQ. CDR3 protein: CASSGEAGAGEKLFF. The CDR3 nucleotides are TGCGCCAGCAGCGGTGAAGCAGGGGCTGGTGAAAAACTGTTTTTT.

This clone has just one count. This may arise from a read error, as a much more abundant clone is one base away. The V call is TRBV12-3 or TRBV12-4, the J call TRBJ2-1; 9 positions agree with TRBD1. The CDR3 has 13 amino acids. For the CDR3, the DNA is TGTGCCAGCAGTTGGACAGGGGACAATAAGCAGTTCTTC. Amino acid sequence: CASSWTGDNKQFF.

The gene calls are TRBV5-6 and TRBJ2-7, with 8 bases matching TRBD1. V trimming: 4 bases; J trimming: 8 bases; junction bases outside the gene matches: 5. The CDR3 consists of 12 residues. CDR1 and CDR2 from the germline V gene are SGHDT and YYEEEE. The CDR3 nucleotides read TGTGCCAGCAGCCAGGACAGGGTAAAGCAGTACTTC. This encodes CASSQDRVKQYF.

The chain links TRBV15 to TRBJ2-5, with a weak D call TRBD1 (6 bases). This CDR3 spans 14 amino acids. Per the germline V gene, CDR1 is LNHNV and CDR2 is YYDKDF (reference sequence). The V and J ends lost 3 bases and 3 bases respectively, with 11 bases between them. CDR3 residues: CATSSGAGEETQYF. The CDR3 DNA sequence: TGTGCCACCAGCAGTGGGGCAGGGGAAGAGACCCAGTACTTC. The full variable domain, its missing parts supplied by reference TRBV15 and TRBJ2-5, is DAMVIQNPRYQVTQFGKPVTLSCSQTLNHNVMYWYQQKSSQAPKLLFHYYDKDFNNEADTPDNFQSRRPNTSFCFLDIRSPGLGDTAMYLCATSSGAGEETQYFGPGTRLLVL.

The chain is built from TRBV25-1 and TRBJ1-2; TRBD1 matches 7 bases. CDR3 length: 16 residues. Looked up from germline, CDR1 is MGHDK and CDR2 is SYGVNS. The V and J ends lost 4 bases and 3 bases, in that order; junction bases with no gene match: 11. CDR3 sequence reads: CASSVSTGTADYGYTF. As DNA, the CDR3 is TGTGCCAGCAGTGTCTCCACCGGGACAGCTGACTATGGCTACACCTTC.

This clone occurred a few times. CDR3 nucleotides: TGTGCCAGCACGGCCCCTGGCCAGGGGGCCTACGAGCAGTACTTC. Protein: CASTAPGQGAYEQYF. The chain recombines TRBV3-1 (or the pseudogene TRBV3-2) with TRBJ2-7; 7 bases align to TRBD1. V trimming: 7 bases; J trimming: 2 bases; junction bases outside the gene matches: 11. This CDR3 is 15 amino acids long. Germline CDR1 is LGHDT and CDR2 is YNNKEL (reference sequence).

The gene calls are TRBV28 and TRBJ2-5, with TRBD2 identical over 11 bases. The CDR3 runs to 14 residues. Germline CDR1 is MDHEN and CDR2 is SYDVKM. J was trimmed by 2 bases and V by 6 bases; bases with no gene match: 2. The CDR3 protein is CASSRTSGQETQYF. CDR3 DNA sequence: TGTGCCAGCAGCCGGACTAGCGGGCAAGAGACCCAGTACTTC.

The chain couples TRBV28 to TRBJ1-2; 10 positions agree with TRBD1. This CDR3 has 14 amino acids. The V gene end was trimmed by 5 bases and the J gene end by 8 bases; junction bases not matched to a gene: 8. Germline lookup yields CDR1 MDHEN and CDR2 SYDVKM. CDR3 bases: TGTGCCAGCAGTAATCCGGGACAGGGGACGGGCTACACCTTC. Protein: CASSNPGQGTGYTF.

In DNA, the CDR3 is TGTGCCAGCAGCCAAGATTCAGTAGTATCAGGGCCGTACAATGAGCAGTTCTTC. Translating it yields CASSQDSVVSGPYNEQFF. The chain carries TRBV4-2 and TRBJ2-1; the D gene is possibly TRBD1 (5 bases). The CDR3 extends over 18 amino acids. Germline values: CDR1 LGHNA, CDR2 YNFKEQ. V shed 0 bases and J shed 4 bases, with 19 bases lying between them.

The chain employs TRBV5-6 and TRBJ2-1; D is unclear. The CDR3 spans 13 residues. The V gene lost 1 base and the J gene lost 4 bases, with 6 bases spanning the gap. Germline values: CDR1 SGHDT, CDR2 YYEEEE. The CDR3 DNA reads as TGTGCCAGCAGCTTGCGCACTTACAATGAGCAGTTCTTC. It encodes CASSLRTYNEQFF.

The genes are TRBV30 and TRBJ1-3; D is possibly TRBD1 (5 bases). CDR3 length equals 18 residues. V gave up 0 bases and J gave up 2 bases, with 20 bases separating them. Germline V CDR1 and CDR2: GTSNPN, SVGIG (reference sequence). The CDR3 is CAWSVARTSLMAGNTIYF. The DNA for the CDR3 is TGTGCCTGGAGTGTCGCCCGGACAAGCCTAATGGCTGGAAACACCATATATTTT.

This clone occurred once. This chain joins TRBV10-3 and TRBJ1-3; no definite D call. This CDR3 is built from 16 residues. CDR1 ENHRY and CDR2 SYGVKD come from the germline V gene. V was trimmed by 1 base and J by 4 bases, leaving 14 bases between them. CDR3 region: CAISEWASPLGNTIYF. The CDR3, as DNA: TGTGCCATCAGTGAGTGGGCCTCCCCCCTGGGAAACACCATATATTTT.

The chain couples TRBV4-2 to TRBJ2-3, with 11 nucleotides matching TRBD2. This CDR3 contains 15 residues. The J segment lost 12 bases and the V segment lost 1 base, leaving 9 bases of the junction unmatched. Looked up from germline, CDR1 is LGHNA and CDR2 is YNFKEQ. CDR3: CASSQVAGGPPRQYF. For the CDR3, the DNA is TGTGCCAGCAGCCAAGTAGCGGGGGGGCCCCCTCGCCAGTATTTT.

The chain recombines TRBV5-1 with TRBJ2-1; the D gene is possibly TRBD1 (5 bases). The V gene lost 1 base and the J gene lost 0 bases, with 14 bases spanning the gap. Germline CDR1 is SGHRS and CDR2 is YFSETQ. The CDR3 loop spans 17 amino acids. The CDR3 sequence: CASSLLGRRGSYNEQFF. CDR3 coding DNA: TGCGCCAGCAGCTTGCTTGGTCGAAGGGGCTCCTACAATGAGCAGTTCTTC.

The chain combines TRBV18 with TRBJ1-5, with D hard to call. Trimming removed 3 bases at V and 4 bases at J, with 7 bases between. This CDR3 has 13 amino acids. CDR1 and CDR2 (germline): KGHSH, LQKENI. The CDR3 region is CASSPYQNQPQHF. CDR3 DNA sequence: TGTGCCAGCTCACCGTATCAGAATCAGCCCCAGCATTTT.

The rearrangement uses TRBV5-1 and TRBJ2-5; 8 bases are shared with TRBD2. Germline CDR1 and CDR2: SGHRS and YFSETQ. The ends lost 0 bases at V and 4 bases at J; junction bases unmatched: 8. There are 16 residues in the CDR3. The CDR3 spells CASSLGPSGGLETQYF. DNA for the CDR3: TGCGCCAGCAGCTTGGGCCCTTCGGGGGGGTTAGAGACCCAGTACTTC.

This chain joins TRBV19 and TRBJ1-1, with 8 bases lining up with TRBD1. V lost 3 bases and J lost 6; bases outside the gene matches: 6. The CDR3 runs 14 residues. Germline loops: CDR1 LNHDA, CDR2 SQIVND (reference sequence). For the CDR3, the DNA is TGTGCCAGTAGTATCAGCGACAGGGGCGCTGAAGCTTTCTTT. Translation: CASSISDRGAEAFF.

The count of this clone is one. The chain carries TRBV19 and TRBJ2-2; tentatively, D is TRBD1 (7 bases). The V gene lost 0 bases and the J gene lost 5 bases, with 16 bases spanning the gap. Germline values: CDR1 LNHDA, CDR2 SQIVND (reference sequence). The CDR3 consists of 17 residues. CDR3 protein: CASSIDLEGALTGELFF. The CDR3, as DNA: TGTGCCAGTAGTATAGATCTGGAGGGGGCCCTTACCGGGGAGCTGTTTTTT.

This clone was seen a few times. This sequence joins TRBV28 and TRBJ1-5, with 12 bases matching TRBD1. This CDR3 comprises 14 residues. Germline values: CDR1 MDHEN, CDR2 SYDVKM. The V gene end was trimmed by 6 bases and the J gene end by 5 bases; junction bases not matched to a gene: 2. The CDR3 coding sequence is TGTGCCAGCAGGGGACAGGGGGCCTATCAGCCCCAGCATTTT. It specifies CASRGQGAYQPQHF.

The rearrangement links TRBV19 to TRBJ1-5, with 8 bases fitting TRBD1. V lost 7 bases and J lost 4; bases outside the gene matches: 9. Per germline, CDR1 LNHDA and CDR2 SQIVND (reference sequence). The CDR3 spans 15 residues. CDR3: CASIKTGTGNQPQHF. CDR3 coding DNA: TGTGCCAGTATTAAAACCGGGACAGGAAATCAGCCCCAGCATTTT.

The CDR3 DNA reads as TGTGCCAGCAATCCTTTGATTGGGGGACAGCAAGAGACCCAGTACTTC. This translates into CASNPLIGGQQETQYF. The V call is TRBV28, the J call TRBJ2-5; 7 nucleotides agree with TRBD1. V trimming: 7 bases; J trimming: 2 bases; junction bases outside the gene matches: 13. This CDR3 is 16 amino acids long. Germline-derived CDR1 and CDR2 are MDHEN and SYDVKM. Full variable domain (outside the CDR3, taken from reference TRBV28 and TRBJ2-5): DVKVTQSSRYLVKRTGEKVFLECVQDMDHENMFWYRQDPGLGLRLIYFSYDVKMKEKGDIPEGYSVSREKKERFSLILESASTNQTSMYLCASNPLIGGQQETQYFGPGTRLLVL.